These 13 T cell receptor beta chains share one sample of origin, sequenced in a study of OX40 agonist ivuxolimab in advanced cancers. Preparation of the library involved the immunoSEQ multiplex PCR assay. Not all clones reach the TCRdb copy of this immuneACCESS table, which keeps in-frame sequences only. Checked studies attribute under half of the gap to unresolved V genes and leave the rest unexplained. This sample holds 72,000 or so clones; around 90% were observed only once. The ten top clones hold 1.3% of the sample. The input for sequencing was CD4+ or CD8+ T cells sorted from blood, taken in a trial of the OX40 agonist ivuxolimab. Receptors originate from an adult with an advanced solid tumor such as melanoma, head and neck, liver or kidney cancer.

The chain recombines TRBV2 with TRBJ1-2; D not certain. Germline-derived CDR1 and CDR2 are SNHLY and FYNNEI. This CDR3 has 11 residues. The V end lost 2 bases, the J end lost 2 bases, and 0 bases lay between the germline ends. As DNA, the CDR3 is TGTGCCAGCAGTGAAAACTATGGCTACACCTTC. This gives the protein CASSENYGYTF.

V is TRBV7-9 and J is TRBJ2-5, with TRBD2 matching 10 bases. Germline V gene sequence: CDR1 SEHNR, CDR2 FQNEAQ (reference sequence). This CDR3 is 17 amino acids long. Germline trimming cut 1 base from V and 2 bases from J; bases unmatched to any gene: 7. CDR3 DNA: TGTGCCAGCAGCTTAGGTGCTAGCGGGGGTAATCAAGAGACCCAGTACTTC. Protein sequence: CASSLGASGGNQETQYF.

This clone was found once. The CDR3 DNA reads TGTGCCAGCAGTTACACGGCTAGCGGGAGCCACGAGCAGTACTTC. Residues: CASSYTASGSHEQYF. This chain connects TRBV6-5 to TRBJ2-7; 10 nucleotides align to TRBD2. CDR1 MNHEY and CDR2 SVGAGI come from the germline V gene. The junction had 6 bases not matched to a gene; V was cut back by 2 bases and J by 5 bases. The CDR3 sequence is 15 residues long.

V and J are TRBV30 and TRBJ2-4; D is uncertain. Germline loops: CDR1 GTSNPN, CDR2 SVGIG (reference sequence). CDR3 length equals 13 residues. V was cut by 2 bases and J by 4 bases, with 9 bases left in between. This CDR3 is CAWSHRVKNIQYF. The CDR3, as DNA: TGTGCCTGGAGTCACCGGGTTAAAAACATTCAGTACTTC.

There are many counts of this clone. The rearrangement uses TRBV5-5 and TRBJ1-5; TRBD1 matches 7 bases. Germline V lookup: CDR1 SGHKS, CDR2 YYEKEE (reference sequence). The CDR3 is 18 amino acids. V was pared by 2 bases and J by 0 bases, with 11 bases of the junction left unmatched. DNA of the CDR3: TGTGCCAGCAGCTTACCGAGAGGGGACAGACATAGCAATCAGCCCCAGCATTTT. It encodes CASSLPRGDRHSNQPQHF.

For this clone: One end of the junction varies from germline; a read error may be responsible. J is TRBJ2-7 and V is TRBV6-1; D possibly uses TRBD1 or TRBD2 (6 bases each). Germline V gene data show CDR1 as MNHNS and CDR2 as SASEGT. The CDR3 spans 11 residues. The CDR3 nucleotides read TGTGCCAGCACGGAGGGTGGGGGCGATTATTTC. Translation gives CASTEGGGDYF.

The rearrangement joins TRBV30 to TRBJ2-7, with TRBD2 matching 7 bases. CDR1 GTSNPN and CDR2 SVGIG come from the germline V gene (reference sequence). Trimming removed 1 base from V and 4 bases from J; junction bases left unmatched: 1. This CDR3 has 12 residues. The CDR3 reads CAWSGSGYEQYF. The CDR3 DNA follows: TGTGCCTGGAGTGGTAGCGGGTACGAGCAGTACTTC.

This chain links TRBV6-5 with TRBJ1-3; 7 bases map to TRBD1. The germline gives CDR1 MNHEY, CDR2 SVGAGI. The V and J ends lost 7 bases and 6 bases, in that order; junction bases with no gene match: 9. The CDR3 extends over 14 amino acids. CDR3 amino acids: CASTETGNQNTIYF. The CDR3, as DNA: TGTGCCAGCACCGAGACAGGGAACCAAAACACCATATATTTT.

The rearrangement joins TRBV7-3 to TRBJ2-3; weak D call: TRBD1 (6 bases). The CDR3 has 15 residues. The germline V gene has CDR1 SGHTA and CDR2 FQGTGA. V was trimmed by 2 bases and J by 1 base, leaving 10 bases between them. The CDR3 nucleotides are TGTGCCAGCAGCTTACAGGGGCAACGCACAGATACGCAGTATTTT. It yields the protein CASSLQGQRTDTQYF.

This chain uses TRBV30 with TRBJ1-4; possibly TRBD1 for D (5 bases). Germline loops: CDR1 GTSNPN, CDR2 SVGIG (reference sequence). CDR3 length: 14 amino acids. With 4 bases removed from V and 0 bases from J, the gap between germline ends came to 9 bases. Here the CDR3 DNA reads TGTGCCTGGAAAGGGGTCGCAACTAATGAAAAACTGTTTTTT. Translation gives CAWKGVATNEKLFF.

The chain couples TRBV5-4 to TRBJ2-2; 10 bases align to TRBD1. From germline, CDR1 is SGHNT and CDR2 YYREEE (reference sequence). V lost 4 bases, J lost 4 bases, and 10 bases stayed unmatched. CDR3 size: 17 residues. The CDR3 DNA follows: TGTGCCAGCAGCGCCACAGTGGGGACAGGGGCCACCGGGGAGCTGTTTTTT. It is translated as CASSATVGTGATGELFF.

The chain combines TRBV6-1 with TRBJ1-1; D is unclear. The CDR3 sequence is 12 residues long. Trimming removed 5 bases at V and 9 bases at J, with 13 bases between. Looked up from germline, CDR1 is MNHNS and CDR2 is SASEGT. The CDR3 reads CASSSYGSKAFF. CDR3 DNA: TGTGCCAGCAGTTCATACGGCTCCAAAGCTTTCTTT.

This clone is medium-sized (0.01 to 0.1%) within its sample. The rearrangement links TRBV19 to TRBJ1-5, with unresolved D. The V gene lost 4 bases and the J gene lost 5 bases, with 9 bases spanning the gap. The length of the CDR3 is 13 residues. From germline, CDR1 is LNHDA and CDR2 SQIVND (reference sequence). CDR3 sequence reads: CASSKQLYQPQHF. The CDR3 DNA reads as TGTGCCAGTAGTAAACAGTTATATCAGCCCCAGCATTTT.